This TCR beta chain comes out of a study of sequential checkpoint blockade in melanoma. Treatment denoted: randomized to nivolumab then ipilimumab (arm A) or the reverse (arm B). Patients had received no earlier DNA-damaging chemotherapy. Sorted cells were live CD3+CD8+, lacking CD19 and CD56, from PBMCs. In germline, CDR1 is MDHEN, CDR2 SYDVKM. V was pared by 5 bases and J by 2 bases, with 20 bases between. The CDR3 covers 17 residues. TCRdb's table, derived via immunoSEQ multiplex PCR, lists solely in-frame clones and lacks some. The sample holds fewer than 25,000 clones; 75% to 90% are singletons and the top ten take under 30%.

The rearrangement joins TRBV28 to TRBJ2-3; TRBD2 is a possible D gene (6 bases). The sequencing here drew on CD8+ T cells sorted from blood (inferred from file names), taken from a patient given nivolumab and ipilimumab in sequence. The clonotype originates from a human donor with melanoma. CDR3 sequence: CASSPSGLARDTDTQYF. CDR3 nucleotides: TGTGCCAGCAGTCCAAGCGGGCTAGCGAGAGACACAGATACGCAGTATTTT.